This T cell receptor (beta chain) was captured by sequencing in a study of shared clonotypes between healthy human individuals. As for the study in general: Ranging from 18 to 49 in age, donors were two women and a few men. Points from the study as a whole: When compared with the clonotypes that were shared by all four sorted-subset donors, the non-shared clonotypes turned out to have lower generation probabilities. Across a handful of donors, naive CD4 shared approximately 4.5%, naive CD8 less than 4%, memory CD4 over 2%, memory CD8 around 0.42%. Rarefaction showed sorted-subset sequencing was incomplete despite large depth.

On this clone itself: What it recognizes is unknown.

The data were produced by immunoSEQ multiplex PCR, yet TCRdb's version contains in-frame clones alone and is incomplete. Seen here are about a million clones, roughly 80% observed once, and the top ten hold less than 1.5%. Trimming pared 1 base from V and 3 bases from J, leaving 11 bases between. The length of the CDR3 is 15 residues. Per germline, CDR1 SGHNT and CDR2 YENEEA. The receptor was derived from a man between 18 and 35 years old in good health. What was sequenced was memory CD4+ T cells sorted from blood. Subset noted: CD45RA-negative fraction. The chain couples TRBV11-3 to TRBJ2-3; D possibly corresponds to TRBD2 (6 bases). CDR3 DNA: TGTGCCAGCAGCTTAGGCGGGACGTTAACAGATACGCAGTATTTT. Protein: CASSLGGTLTDTQYF.